A single sample gave rise to the 25 T cell receptor beta chains below, sequenced in a study of T cell responses to AZD1222 COVID-19 vaccine. Assay used: immunoSEQ multiplex PCR; TCRdb lists only in-frame clones, some missing. The sample carries about 54,000 clones, 84% recorded once. The specimen was peripheral blood, collected on day 0 of AZD1222 vaccination. The receptors were sampled from an adult in good health.

This clone appeared a single time. The CDR3 spells CASSLRDWSETQYF. DNA of the CDR3: TGTGCCAGCAGTTTAAGGGATTGGTCAGAGACCCAGTACTTC. The rearrangement joins TRBV28 to TRBJ2-5; D is ambiguous. V lost 2 bases to trimming and J lost 4 bases, with 11 bases between them. Germline V gene data show CDR1 as MDHEN and CDR2 as SYDVKM. The length of the CDR3 is 14 residues.

The chain uses TRBV7-2 and TRBJ1-2; 7 bases line up with TRBD1. In germline, CDR1 is SGHTA, CDR2 FQGNSA. V shed 5 bases, J shed 4 bases, and the junction held 16 bases outside the gene matches. CDR3 size: 17 residues. As DNA, the CDR3 is TGTGCCAGCAGCGCCGGGACAGCAACCTTAACTCTCTATGGCTACACCTTC. This gives the protein CASSAGTATLTLYGYTF.

This rearrangement joins TRBV5-1 to TRBJ2-4, with 9 positions matching TRBD1. The CDR3 is made up of 18 amino acids. Germline V gene lookup returns CDR1 SGHRS and CDR2 YFSETQ. J gave up 1 base and V 1 base, and 9 bases lay outside the gene matches. CDR3 nucleotide sequence: TGCGCCAGCAGCTTGACTACGGGACAGGGCTTGGCCAAAAACATTCAGTACTTC. Translation gives CASSLTTGQGLAKNIQYF.

V gene TRBV5-1 combines with J gene TRBJ1-1, with D maybe TRBD1 (5 bases). Germline assignment: CDR1 SGHRS and CDR2 YFSETQ. V lost 2 bases, J lost 4 bases, and 12 bases lay in between. This CDR3 spans 14 amino acids. The CDR3 bases are TGCGCCAGCAGCTTACAAGGGGTCGGCACTGAAGCTTTCTTT. Translating it yields CASSLQGVGTEAFF.

The V call is TRBV6-5, the J call TRBJ1-1; the D is unclear. V lost 4 bases and J 0 bases, leaving 12 bases between the germline ends. Germline V lookup: CDR1 MNHEY, CDR2 SVGAGI. CDR3 size: 15 residues. The DNA of the CDR3 is TGTGCCAGCAGTTGGGGAGGAACCATGAACACTGAAGCTTTCTTT. It specifies CASSWGGTMNTEAFF.

As DNA, the CDR3 is TGCGCCAGCACCTTAAATTCCGGGAACACTGAAGCTTTCTTT. Its translation: CASTLNSGNTEAFF. The chain combines TRBV5-1 with TRBJ1-1; D unresolved. Germline CDR1 reads SGHRS; CDR2 reads YFSETQ. Trimming took off 6 bases at V and 1 base at J, with 13 bases between the two ends. This CDR3 has 14 residues. Filled out from reference TRBV5-1 and TRBJ1-1, the complete variable domain reads KAGVTQTPRYLIKTRGQQVTLSCSPISGHRSVSWYQQTPGQGLQFLFEYFSETQRNKGNFPGRFSGRQFSNSRSEMNVSTLELGDSALYLCASTLNSGNTEAFFGQGTRLTVV.

V is TRBV7-8 and J is TRBJ2-2, with TRBD2 matching over 9 bases. V trimming: 10 bases; J trimming: 12 bases; junction bases outside the gene matches: 12. Germline CDR1 and CDR2: SGHVS and FQNEAQ. This CDR3 contains 13 residues. The DNA of the CDR3 is TGTGCCACCCGAACTGGCGGGAGGGCGAAGCTGTTTTTT. Translated, it gives CATRTGGRAKLFF.

This chain connects TRBV7-8 to TRBJ2-2, with 10 bases lining up with TRBD1. This CDR3 contains 15 residues. Germline values: CDR1 SGHVS, CDR2 FQNEAQ. V was clipped by 0 bases and J by 15 bases; unmatched bases: 10. The DNA for the CDR3 is TGTGCCAGCAGCTTAGCAACCGCGGGACAGGGGAGGATGTTTTTT. Encoded protein: CASSLATAGQGRMFF.

The V call is TRBV28, the J call TRBJ1-2; 8 bases map to TRBD1. Losses at the gene ends were 5 bases for V and 1 base for J; bases not matched to a gene: 12. Germline V gene data show CDR1 as MDHEN and CDR2 as SYDVKM. This CDR3 has 17 residues. The CDR3 DNA reads TGTGCCAGCAGTCATTCCGGGACAGGAACTTTTAACTATGGCTACACCTTC. As protein: CASSHSGTGTFNYGYTF.

V and J are TRBV6-2 or TRBV6-3 and TRBJ2-1; 9 nucleotides match TRBD2. The CDR3 is 17 amino acids. V dropped 2 bases and J dropped 4; count of bases not matched to a gene: 9. In germline, CDR1 is MNHEY, CDR2 SVGEGT. CDR3 loop: CASSYSPPSGVYNEQFF. The DNA of the CDR3 is TGTGCCAGCAGTTACAGCCCTCCTAGCGGGGTATACAATGAGCAGTTCTTC.

This rearrangement joins TRBV5-1 to TRBJ2-5; a possible D gene is TRBD1 (5 bases). This CDR3 comprises 14 residues. Between the trimmed V and J ends, which lost 1 base and 4 bases, there was a span of 11 bases. Per the germline V gene, CDR1 is SGHRS and CDR2 is YFSETQ. CDR3 loop: CASSLSQGRETQYF. The CDR3 DNA reads as TGCGCCAGCAGCTTGAGCCAGGGCCGAGAGACCCAGTACTTC.

This clone showed up just once. This rearrangement joins TRBV5-6 to TRBJ2-6; D gene uncertain. CDR3 length: 15 amino acids. Germline CDR1 SGHDT, CDR2 YYEEEE. Trimming stripped 2 bases from V and 0 bases from J, with 6 bases between. The CDR3 nucleotides read TGTGCCAGCAGCTTCCGGGTCTCTGGGGCCAACGTCCTGACTTTC. Its protein is CASSFRVSGANVLTF. The full variable domain, in which reference TRBV5-6 and TRBJ2-6 provide the parts outside the CDR3, is DAGVTQSPTHLIKTRGQQVTLRCSPKSGHDTVSWYQQALGQGPQFIFQYYEEEERQRGNFPDRFSGHQFPNYSSELNVNALLLGDSALYLCASSFRVSGANVLTFGAGSRLTVL.

The chain combines TRBV5-5 with TRBJ1-3, with 12 bases aligning to TRBD1. Germline V gene lookup returns CDR1 SGHKS and CDR2 YYEKEE (reference sequence). The CDR3 has 17 amino acids. V gave up 0 bases and J gave up 4 bases; unmatched junction bases: 5. The CDR3 region is CASSLVGTGGAGNTIYF. The CDR3 DNA sequence: TGTGCCAGCAGCTTGGTGGGGACAGGGGGCGCCGGAAACACCATATATTTT.

CDR3 sequence: CASSFSGGGYGYTF. The CDR3 region has the DNA TGTGCCAGCAGCTTTAGTGGGGGCGGCTATGGCTACACCTTC. V gene TRBV7-2 combines with J gene TRBJ1-2, with D possibly matching TRBD1 (6 bases). This CDR3 has 14 amino acids. Germline V CDR1 and CDR2: SGHTA, FQGNSA. V lost 3 bases and J 4 bases, leaving 12 bases between the germline ends.

Here the CDR3 reads CASSSRRLEETQYF. The CDR3 DNA is TGTGCCAGCAGCTCCCGACGGCTTGAAGAGACCCAGTACTTC. The chain couples TRBV7-2 to TRBJ2-5, with D unresolved. Germline V lookup: CDR1 SGHTA, CDR2 FQGNSA. The V and J ends lost 4 bases and 3 bases respectively, with 12 bases between them. The CDR3 spans 14 residues.

The V gene is TRBV18, the J gene TRBJ1-5, with 9 bases lining up with TRBD1. The V segment lost 5 bases and the J segment 6 bases; nucleotides outside the gene matches: 5. This CDR3 is built from 14 residues. Germline CDR1 KGHSH, CDR2 LQKENI. CDR3 loop: CASSTGTGRQPQHF. DNA of the CDR3: TGTGCCAGCTCAACCGGGACAGGGCGTCAGCCCCAGCATTTT.

This clone was seen only a few times. This chain connects TRBV12-3 or TRBV12-4 to TRBJ1-2; D might be TRBD1 (5 bases). The CDR3 runs to 13 residues. The V end was cut by 5 bases, the J end by 6 bases, with 13 bases between. In nucleotides, the CDR3 is TGTGCCAGCAGTCCACAGGTGGGCAATGGCTACACCTTC. Amino acid sequence: CASSPQVGNGYTF.

V usage is TRBV28 and J usage is TRBJ2-3; D is undetermined. Looked up from germline, CDR1 is MDHEN and CDR2 is SYDVKM. V dropped 2 bases and J dropped 8 bases, with 5 bases sitting between them. The CDR3 covers 11 residues. CDR3 nucleotide sequence: TGTGCCAGCAGTTTACGTGCTACGCAGTATTTT. Its translation is CASSLRATQYF.

The CDR3 loop reads CASRGDPTYNSPLHF. The DNA for the CDR3 is TGCGCCAGCAGAGGGGATCCCACTTATAATTCACCCCTCCACTTT. This chain uses TRBV5-1 with TRBJ1-6, with D possibly being TRBD1 (5 bases). In germline, CDR1 is SGHRS, CDR2 YFSETQ. Trimming stripped 5 bases from V and 4 bases from J, with 13 bases between. This CDR3 is 15 amino acids long. The full variable domain, completed using reference TRBV5-1 and TRBJ1-6, is KAGVTQTPRYLIKTRGQQVTLSCSPISGHRSVSWYQQTPGQGLQFLFEYFSETQRNKGNFPGRFSGRQFSNSRSEMNVSTLELGDSALYLCASRGDPTYNSPLHFGNGTRLTVT.

This chain links TRBV28 with TRBJ1-5; D unresolved. The CDR3 is 13 amino acids. V was pared by 8 bases and J by 1 base, with 9 bases between. Germline V lookup: CDR1 MDHEN, CDR2 SYDVKM. The CDR3 DNA reads TGTGCCAGCCGTCCAGGAAGCAATCAGCCCCAGCATTTT. As protein: CASRPGSNQPQHF.

Here the CDR3 reads CSASRLALDTQYF. CDR3 DNA: TGCAGTGCTAGTCGGCTAGCACTCGATACGCAGTATTTT. This chain joins TRBV20-1 and TRBJ2-3, with D tentatively TRBD2 (5 bases). V was clipped by 3 bases and J by 6 bases, with 13 bases between them. Per the germline V gene, CDR1 is DFQATT and CDR2 is SNEGSKA (reference sequence). The length of the CDR3 is 13 residues.

V is TRBV14 and J is TRBJ1-1, with D maybe TRBD1 (6 bases). The CDR3 length is 14 residues. Trimming left V 0 bases short and J 8 bases short, with 13 bases between. CDR1 is SGHDN, CDR2 FVKESK, per germline. The CDR3 loop reads CASSQEVGGREAFF. The CDR3 DNA sequence: TGTGCCAGCAGCCAAGAGGTCGGGGGCAGGGAAGCTTTCTTT.

This clone has only one observation. The chain links TRBV28 to TRBJ2-3; the match to TRBD2 covers 8 bases. This CDR3 contains 14 residues. CDR1 and CDR2 from the germline V gene are MDHEN and SYDVKM. V was pared by 6 bases and J by 2 bases, with 4 bases of the junction left unmatched. CDR3 region: CASREAGDTDTQYF. The DNA of the CDR3 is TGTGCCAGCAGGGAAGCGGGGGACACAGATACGCAGTATTTT.

The rearrangement links TRBV18 to TRBJ1-3, with D unresolved. The CDR3 covers 14 residues. Trimming removed 3 bases at V and 0 bases at J, with 6 bases between. CDR1 is KGHSH, CDR2 LQKENI, per germline. For the CDR3, the DNA is TGTGCCAGCTCACCGGACGGCTCTGGAAACACCATATATTTT. Its protein product is CASSPDGSGNTIYF.

The V and J genes are TRBV5-1 and TRBJ1-1; 7 positions agree with TRBD1. The CDR3 is made up of 15 amino acids. Germline CDR1 and CDR2: SGHRS and YFSETQ. The V gene end was trimmed by 4 bases and the J gene end by 6 bases; junction bases not matched to a gene: 12. The CDR3 reads CASSLRQGLDPEAFF. As DNA, the CDR3 is TGCGCCAGCAGCCTACGACAGGGACTGGACCCTGAAGCTTTCTTT.